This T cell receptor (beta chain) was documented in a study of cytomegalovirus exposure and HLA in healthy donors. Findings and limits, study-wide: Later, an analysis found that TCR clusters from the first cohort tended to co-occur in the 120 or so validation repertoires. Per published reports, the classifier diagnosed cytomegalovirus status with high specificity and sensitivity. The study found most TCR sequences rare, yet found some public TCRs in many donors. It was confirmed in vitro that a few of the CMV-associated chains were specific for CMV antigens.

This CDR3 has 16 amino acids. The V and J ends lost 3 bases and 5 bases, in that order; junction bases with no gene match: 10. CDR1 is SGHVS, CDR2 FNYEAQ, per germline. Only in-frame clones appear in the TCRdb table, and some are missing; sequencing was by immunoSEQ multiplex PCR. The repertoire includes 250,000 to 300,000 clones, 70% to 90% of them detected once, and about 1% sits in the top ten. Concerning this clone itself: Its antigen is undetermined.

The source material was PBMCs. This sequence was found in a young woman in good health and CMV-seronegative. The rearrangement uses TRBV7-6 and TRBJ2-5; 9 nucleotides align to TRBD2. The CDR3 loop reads CASSFRGGGAGETQYF. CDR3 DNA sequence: TGTGCCAGCAGCTTCCGCGGGGGGGGCGCCGGCGAGACCCAGTACTTC. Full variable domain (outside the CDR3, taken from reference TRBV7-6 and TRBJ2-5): GAGVSQSPRYKVTKRGQDVALRCDPISGHVSLYWYRQALGQGPEFLTYFNYEAQQDKSGLPNDRFSAERPEGSISTLTIQRTEQRDSAMYRCASSFRGGGAGETQYFGPGTRLLVL.